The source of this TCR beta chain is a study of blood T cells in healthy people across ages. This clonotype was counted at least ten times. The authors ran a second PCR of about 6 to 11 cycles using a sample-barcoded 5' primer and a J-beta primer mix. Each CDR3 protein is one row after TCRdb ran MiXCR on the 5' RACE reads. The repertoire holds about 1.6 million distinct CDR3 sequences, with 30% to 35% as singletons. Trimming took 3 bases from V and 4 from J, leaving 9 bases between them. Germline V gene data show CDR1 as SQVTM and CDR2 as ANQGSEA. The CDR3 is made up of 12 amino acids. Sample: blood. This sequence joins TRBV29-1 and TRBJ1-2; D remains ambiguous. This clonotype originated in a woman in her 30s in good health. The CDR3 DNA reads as TGCAGCGTTGACATGGCGAGCTATGGCTACACCTTC. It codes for CSVDMASYGYTF.